This TCR beta chain was sequenced for a study of graft-versus-host responses after intestinal transplantation. Looking at the study overall: Induction with anti-thymocyte globulin, then tacrolimus and steroids for around three years, was given to all recipients. Overall study results and limits: Ileal or blood samples showed some GvH clones first, and such clones were also found in recipient marrow.

A note on this clone: Its specificity is not known.

The data were produced by immunoSEQ multiplex PCR, yet TCRdb's version contains in-frame clones alone and is incomplete. The table shows around 100,000 clones, with approximately 84% occurring only once. The CDR3 consists of 14 residues. Germline loops: CDR1 GTSNPN, CDR2 SVGIG (reference sequence). V lost 4 bases to trimming and J lost 1 base, with 11 bases between them. The receptor comes from a human donor who was the organ donor for an intestinal transplant. The input for sequencing was unstimulated CD4+ T cells sorted from spleen or lymph node cells, taken before transplant. The V call is TRBV30, the J call TRBJ1-3; TRBD1 is a possible D gene (5 bases). The CDR3 sequence is CAWMLDTSGNTIYF. The CDR3 nucleotides are TGTGCCTGGATGTTGGACACTTCTGGAAACACCATATATTTT.